These 20 T cell receptor beta chains share one sample of origin, sequenced in a study of shared clonotypes between healthy human individuals. TCRdb's copy holds only in-frame clones and misses some; the assay was immunoSEQ multiplex PCR. The sample has 2 million to 3 million clones, approximately 93% seen once. Source material: naive CD4+ T cells from PBMCs. This sample's subset: CD45RA+ positively selected. The receptors were gathered from a man in his late teens or twenties in good health. Some clones in this sample may be carry-over from other donors' samples.

The CDR3 spells CASNPTGHAYEQYF. Written as DNA, the CDR3 is TGTGCCAGTAACCCGACGGGACACGCCTACGAGCAGTACTTC. J is TRBJ2-7 and V is TRBV19, with D possibly matching TRBD1 (6 bases). The CDR3 is 14 amino acids. The V end lost 7 bases, the J end lost 2 bases, and 15 bases lay between the germline ends. Looked up from germline, CDR1 is LNHDA and CDR2 is SQIVND (reference sequence). Filled out from reference TRBV19 and TRBJ2-7, the complete variable domain reads DGGITQSPKYLFRKEGQNVTLSCEQNLNHDAMYWYRQDPGQGLRLIYYSQIVNDFQKGDIAEGYSVSREKKESFPLTVTSAQKNPTAFYLCASNPTGHAYEQYFGPGTRLTVT.

The J gene is TRBJ1-2, the V gene TRBV5-6, with D maybe TRBD1 (5 bases). The germline CDR1 and CDR2 sequences are SGHDT and YYEEEE. This CDR3 region has 15 residues. V was pared by 4 bases and J by 4 bases, with 17 bases between. Here the CDR3 reads CASSTRTGGGYGYTF. CDR3 in DNA: TGTGCCAGCAGCACCCGAACGGGGGGGGGCTATGGCTACACCTTC.

The gene calls are TRBV30 and TRBJ2-7, with D perhaps matching TRBD1 (6 bases). Deletions cut 5 bases from V and 6 bases from J, with 20 bases between. The CDR3 covers 14 residues. Germline V gene data show CDR1 as GTSNPN and CDR2 as SVGIG (reference sequence). In DNA form, the CDR3 reads TGTGCCTGGGGGGTCGGGGACACCGAGAGCGAGCAGTACTTC. It is translated as CAWGVGDTESEQYF.

This chain connects TRBV11-1 to TRBJ1-1, with a tentative D call TRBD1 (5 bases). The CDR3 runs 15 residues. The germline gives CDR1 SGHAT, CDR2 FQDESV (reference sequence). V lost 3 bases to trimming and J lost 0 bases, with 11 bases between them. The CDR3 loop reads CASSFPRAMNTEAFF. DNA of the CDR3: TGTGCCAGCAGCTTTCCCAGGGCTATGAACACTGAAGCTTTCTTT.

This clone is a singleton in its sample. This chain joins TRBV7-2 and TRBJ2-7; no definite D call. CDR1 is SGHTA, CDR2 FQGNSA, per germline. CDR3 length equals 12 residues. Trimming cost V 3 bases and J 1 base, with 4 bases left between them. CDR3 sequence reads: CASSLYSYEQYF. DNA for the CDR3: TGTGCCAGCAGCTTGTATTCCTACGAGCAGTACTTC. The entire variable domain, with the rest obtained from reference TRBV7-2 and TRBJ2-7, is as follows: GAGVSQSPSNKVTEKGKDVELRCDPISGHTALYWYRQSLGQGLEFLIYFQGNSAPDKSGLPSDRFSAERTGGSVSTLTIQRTQQEDSAVYLCASSLYSYEQYFGPGTRLTVT.

The chain carries TRBV7-8 and TRBJ2-7; 11 bases are shared with TRBD1. Losses at the gene ends were 5 bases for V and 3 bases for J; bases not matched to a gene: 6. CDR3 size: 15 residues. Germline-derived CDR1 and CDR2 are SGHVS and FQNEAQ. CDR3 in amino acids: CASSPQGQGVYEQYF. The CDR3 DNA sequence: TGTGCCAGCAGCCCCCAGGGACAGGGGGTCTACGAGCAGTACTTC.

V gene TRBV30 combines with J gene TRBJ2-1; no firm D call. CDR1 GTSNPN and CDR2 SVGIG come from the germline V gene (reference sequence). The length of the CDR3 is 14 residues. V dropped 5 bases and J dropped 4 bases, with 15 bases sitting between them. This CDR3 is CAWDQTWKYNEQFF. Written as DNA, the CDR3 is TGTGCCTGGGACCAGACCTGGAAGTACAATGAGCAGTTCTTC.

With respect to this clone: The identical CDR3 is also encoded by other nucleotide sequences in the sample. V usage is TRBV2 and J usage is TRBJ1-4, with 9 bases matching TRBD1. With V trimmed by 6 bases and J by 6 bases, 5 bases remained unmatched. The CDR3 is 14 amino acids. Germline V gene lookup returns CDR1 SNHLY and CDR2 FYNNEI. DNA for the CDR3: TGTGCCAGCAGCAAGGACAGGGGAGATGAAAAACTGTTTTTT. Translated: CASSKDRGDEKLFF.

The chain uses TRBV7-9 and TRBJ1-1; a weak D match, TRBD1 (6 bases). The V gene lost 1 base and the J gene lost 4 bases, with 13 bases spanning the gap. Germline V lookup: CDR1 SEHNR, CDR2 FQNEAQ (reference sequence). CDR3 length: 15 amino acids. The CDR3 DNA reads as TGTGCCAGCAGCTTAGGTGGAGGGGGGTCCACTGAAGCTTTCTTT. This gives the protein CASSLGGGGSTEAFF.

V gene TRBV21-1 combines with J gene TRBJ2-7; the D segment call TRBD1 is taken from the table without a DNA check. TRBV21-1 is classified as a pseudogene. The CDR3 is 16 residues long. Written as DNA, the CDR3 is TGTGCCAGCAGCAAAGGTCCGACAGAGGACCCCTACGAGCAGTACTTC. It codes for CASSKGPTEDPYEQYF.

The chain employs TRBV28 and TRBJ2-7; 8 bases match TRBD2. CDR1 is MDHEN, CDR2 SYDVKM, per germline. Trimming at V came to 5 bases and at J to 0 bases, leaving 3 bases not matched to a gene. The CDR3 loop spans 14 amino acids. CDR3 DNA sequence: TGTGCCAGCAGTGGGGCGGGGGGCTCCTACGAGCAGTACTTC. Encoded protein: CASSGAGGSYEQYF.

The V and J genes are TRBV30 and TRBJ2-2, with 9 bases fitting TRBD2. The CDR3 has 15 residues. Germline CDR1 GTSNPN, CDR2 SVGIG (reference sequence). V shed 2 bases, J shed 6 bases, and the junction held 7 bases outside the gene matches. CDR3 sequence: CAWSRTSAGPGELFF. Here the CDR3 DNA reads TGTGCCTGGAGTAGGACTAGCGCGGGCCCCGGGGAGCTGTTTTTT.

The V and J genes are TRBV10-1 and TRBJ2-5; D is ambiguous. Germline CDR1 WNHNN, CDR2 SYGVQD (reference sequence). Trimming left V 0 bases short and J 5 bases short, with 10 bases between. The CDR3 is 14 residues long. The DNA for the CDR3 is TGCGCCAGCAGTGAGTCGCCCTGCTGGGAGACCCAGTACTTC. Amino acid sequence: CASSESPCWETQYF.

This clone has a single count. This chain links TRBV19 with TRBJ2-1; the match to TRBD2 covers 8 bases. The J segment lost 4 bases and the V segment lost 7 bases, leaving 15 bases of the junction unmatched. This CDR3 is built from 17 residues. Germline V gene lookup returns CDR1 LNHDA and CDR2 SQIVND (reference sequence). CDR3 sequence reads: CASNMPRGSGRYNEQFF. For the CDR3, the DNA is TGTGCCAGTAATATGCCGCGAGGGAGCGGGAGATACAATGAGCAGTTCTTC.

The sample holds one count of this clone. V and J are TRBV7-6 and TRBJ2-1; 12 nucleotides line up with TRBD2. The germline gives CDR1 SGHVS, CDR2 FNYEAQ. The CDR3 runs 18 residues. V was pared by 3 bases and J by 8 bases, with 14 bases of the junction left unmatched. CDR3 region: CASSLTTWTSGIFDEQFF. The CDR3 region has the DNA TGTGCCAGCAGCTTGACCACTTGGACTAGCGGGATTTTCGATGAGCAGTTCTTC.

This sequence joins TRBV19 and TRBJ2-2; 12 nucleotides match TRBD1. V trimming: 6 bases; J trimming: 6 bases; junction bases outside the gene matches: 8. CDR3 size: 16 residues. Per the germline V gene, CDR1 is LNHDA and CDR2 is SQIVND (reference sequence). The CDR3 reads CASRTPGTGGPGELFF. The CDR3 DNA follows: TGTGCCAGTAGAACTCCCGGGACAGGGGGCCCCGGGGAGCTGTTTTTT.

This clone was seen once. The gene calls are TRBV7-8 and TRBJ1-2; D not resolved. The V and J ends lost 5 bases and 2 bases respectively, with 15 bases between them. Germline CDR1 is SGHVS and CDR2 is FQNEAQ. The CDR3 runs 15 residues. The chain's CDR3 is CASSPGGSRNYGYTF. The CDR3 DNA reads as TGTGCCAGCAGCCCCGGCGGGTCCAGGAACTATGGCTACACCTTC.

The chain has TRBV28 and TRBJ2-7; D is ambiguous. The CDR3 covers 14 residues. Trimming left V 5 bases short and J 6 bases short, with 17 bases between. Germline values: CDR1 MDHEN, CDR2 SYDVKM. For the CDR3, the DNA is TGTGCCAGCAGTCCCAGAAGTCGAGCCGGCGAGCAGTACTTC. It is translated as CASSPRSRAGEQYF.

The chain recombines TRBV29-1 with TRBJ2-1, with 8 bases fitting TRBD1. The trim removed 7 bases at V and 6 bases at J, leaving 8 bases unmatched. Per the germline V gene, CDR1 is SQVTM and CDR2 is ANQGSEA. This CDR3 comprises 13 residues. CDR3 nucleotide sequence: TGCAGCGCATATACACAGGGGGGCAATGAGCAGTTCTTC. This encodes CSAYTQGGNEQFF.

The J gene is TRBJ2-1, the V gene TRBV5-1; possible D gene TRBD2, 5 bases. Trimming took off 0 bases at V and 8 bases at J, with 9 bases between the two ends. Germline CDR1 reads SGHRS; CDR2 reads YFSETQ. This CDR3 has 13 amino acids. CDR3 amino acids: CASSLAGWDEQFF. CDR3 DNA sequence: TGCGCCAGCAGCTTGGCGGGGTGGGATGAGCAGTTCTTC.